A selection of T cell receptor beta chains follows, all from one sample in a study of T cells expressing NK-cell markers. TCRdb reprocessed the 5' RACE reads, with one entry per CDR3 protein and no DNA. Its clone listing holds some 500,000 distinct CDR3 sequences. Input material: blood T cells: a sorted CD56 or NKG2C T cell subset, CD4+ or CD8+ T cells, or bulk PBMC T cells (not recorded which). The receptors were gathered from a woman in her forties or fifties in good health. CDR3s include the opening cysteine and the closing phenylalanine or tryptophan. Fields, in order: CDR3 length, J gene, V gene, CDR3 protein.

13	TRBJ2-5	TRBV7-9	CASSPLGEGAQYF
14	TRBJ1-4	TRBV20-1	CSARDGTGREKLFF
14	TRBJ2-7	TRBV20-1	CSARDYRVPYEQYF
12	TRBJ1-2	TRBV5-1	CASSLSGDGYTF
14	TRBJ2-5	TRBV10-3	CAISEWKVQETQYF
14	TRBJ2-2	TRBV30	CAGPGISNTGELFF
16	TRBJ2-3	TRBV12-3/TRBV12-4	CASSLLGQGSTDTQYF
15	TRBJ1-4	TRBV11-2	CASSSPTGRRGKLFF
14	TRBJ1-1	TRBV14	CASSPRRASPGAFF
15	TRBJ2-5	TRBV11-2	CASRRAGLAGGTQYF
14	TRBJ1-4	TRBV20-1	CSAPLLGSGEKLFF
14	TRBJ2-5	TRBV4-1	CASSQGALQETQYF
15	TRBJ2-7	TRBV4-1	CASSLGTSGSHGQYF
13	TRBJ2-1	TRBV14	CASSSRGSHEQFF
17	TRBJ1-1	TRBV6-2/TRBV6-3	CASSSEGTGLMNTEAFF
14	TRBJ2-3	TRBV5-1	CASSLGDLLATQYF
14	TRBJ2-7	TRBV20-1	CSAKASGRSYEQYF
12	TRBJ2-1	TRBV28	CAGMGDPSEQFF
19	TRBJ2-3	TRBV24-1	CATSSTTGGYQPDTDTQYF
15	TRBJ1-1	TRBV4-1	CASSQVIAAATEAFF
16	TRBJ2-5	TRBV6-2/TRBV6-3	CASSREGGVYEETQYF
15	TRBJ1-1	TRBV12-3/TRBV12-4	CASSPGTVMNTEAFF
15	TRBJ2-7	TRBV7-8	CASSLLAGDSYEQYF
15	TRBJ2-7	TRBV12-3/TRBV12-4	CASSLSGLEGYEQYF
13	TRBJ2-5	TRBV6-2/TRBV6-3	CASSYSNWETQYF
16	TRBJ2-3	TRBV7-6	CASSLGAGVWTDTQYF
14	TRBJ2-3	TRBV2	CATRSVSSTDTQYF
12	TRBJ1-2	TRBV5-1	CASSLGLQGYTF
16	TRBJ1-5	TRBV6-1	CASTLAGQGNSQPQHF
13	TRBJ1-1	TRBV2	CASGDRVGTEAFF
15	TRBJ2-2	TRBV14	CASSPLGHNTGELFF
13	TRBJ2-7	TRBV24-1	CATSVPSGSEQYF
14	TRBJ2-7	TRBV6-4	CASSDSGRTYEQYF
19	TRBJ2-3	TRBV27	CASSPHPPLTSGSRDTQYF
15	TRBJ2-5	TRBV5-1	CASSQGRSPLETQYF
17	TRBJ1-5	TRBV7-9	CASSLGGAGRSNQPQHF
15	TRBJ2-2	TRBV12-3/TRBV12-4	CASKVGGQLTGELFF
15	TRBJ2-1	TRBV11-2	CASSSTRGTGNEQFF
13	TRBJ2-1	TRBV20-1	CSARDSRNNEQFF
17	TRBJ2-3	TRBV7-8	CASSSRSLAGVTDTQYF
14	TRBJ2-2	TRBV19	CASIDRGSTGELFF
14	TRBJ2-5	TRBV29-1	CSVDLQGTQETQYF
11	TRBJ2-1	TRBV12-3/TRBV12-4	CASRVLGEQFF
17	TRBJ2-1	TRBV7-8	CASSLETSSLGLNEQFF
14	TRBJ2-3	TRBV27	CASSPGQWTDTQYF
14	TRBJ1-1	TRBV25-1	CASRLGEVQGEAFF
19	TRBJ2-1	TRBV9	CASSVVSIGAGGPRDEQFF
14	TRBJ2-2	TRBV29-1	CSVPGTGLTGELFF
16	TRBJ2-3	TRBV27	CASSPLAGGMTDTQYF
14	TRBJ2-2	TRBV9	CASSPRRMTGELFF
15	TRBJ2-3	TRBV4-1	CASSRQREGTDTQYF
14	TRBJ1-4	TRBV15	CATSKGGENEKLFF
14	TRBJ1-5	TRBV19	CASSLEDRQQPQHF
15	TRBJ2-7	TRBV5-1	CASSLDGTGSGEQYF
15	TRBJ2-1	TRBV7-2	CASSFRRGTYNEQFF